This passage covers 3 T cell receptor beta chains from one sample sequenced in a study of blood T cell repertoires in COVID-19. Assay used: immunoSEQ multiplex PCR; TCRdb lists only in-frame clones, some missing. Of 25,000 to 35,000 clones listed, more than 65% are singletons. Sequencing used peripheral blood. Source of these receptors: a woman aged 60-75 years with acute or convalescent COVID-19.

This clone was observed once. The V and J genes are TRBV24-1 and TRBJ2-3; tentatively, D is TRBD1 (7 bases). Trimming left V 7 bases short and J 2 bases short, with 15 bases between. The germline gives CDR1 KGHDR, CDR2 SFDVKD. The CDR3 totals 15 residues. The CDR3 spells CATSTGQDYTDTQYF. The DNA of the CDR3 is TGTGCCACCAGCACAGGACAGGACTACACAGATACGCAGTATTTT.

This sequence joins TRBV2 and TRBJ2-3; 8 nucleotides line up with TRBD2. CDR1 is SNHLY and CDR2 is FYNNEI in the germline V gene. Unmatched junction bases numbered 5, after V lost 6 bases and J lost 3 bases. This CDR3 spans 14 amino acids. This chain's CDR3 is CASRNGGGTDTQYF. The CDR3 DNA sequence: TGTGCCAGCAGAAACGGGGGGGGGACAGATACGCAGTATTTT.

A note on this clone: Other nucleotide sequences in the sample specify the same CDR3. This chain connects TRBV7-3 to TRBJ2-2, with D possibly matching TRBD1 (6 bases). Trimming shortened V by 5 bases and J by 3 bases, and 10 bases separated the two germline ends. Germline V CDR1 and CDR2: SGHTA, FQGTGA. CDR3 length equals 14 residues. As DNA, the CDR3 is TGTGCCAGCAGCCTGGACAGCTACACCGGGGAGCTGTTTTTT. It translates to CASSLDSYTGELFF. The full variable domain, rest sourced from reference TRBV7-3 and TRBJ2-2, is GAGVSQTPSNKVTEKGKYVELRCDPISGHTALYWYRQSLGQGPEFLIYFQGTGAADDSGLPNDRFFAVRPEGSVSTLKIQRTERGDSAVYLCASSLDSYTGELFFGEGSRLTVL.